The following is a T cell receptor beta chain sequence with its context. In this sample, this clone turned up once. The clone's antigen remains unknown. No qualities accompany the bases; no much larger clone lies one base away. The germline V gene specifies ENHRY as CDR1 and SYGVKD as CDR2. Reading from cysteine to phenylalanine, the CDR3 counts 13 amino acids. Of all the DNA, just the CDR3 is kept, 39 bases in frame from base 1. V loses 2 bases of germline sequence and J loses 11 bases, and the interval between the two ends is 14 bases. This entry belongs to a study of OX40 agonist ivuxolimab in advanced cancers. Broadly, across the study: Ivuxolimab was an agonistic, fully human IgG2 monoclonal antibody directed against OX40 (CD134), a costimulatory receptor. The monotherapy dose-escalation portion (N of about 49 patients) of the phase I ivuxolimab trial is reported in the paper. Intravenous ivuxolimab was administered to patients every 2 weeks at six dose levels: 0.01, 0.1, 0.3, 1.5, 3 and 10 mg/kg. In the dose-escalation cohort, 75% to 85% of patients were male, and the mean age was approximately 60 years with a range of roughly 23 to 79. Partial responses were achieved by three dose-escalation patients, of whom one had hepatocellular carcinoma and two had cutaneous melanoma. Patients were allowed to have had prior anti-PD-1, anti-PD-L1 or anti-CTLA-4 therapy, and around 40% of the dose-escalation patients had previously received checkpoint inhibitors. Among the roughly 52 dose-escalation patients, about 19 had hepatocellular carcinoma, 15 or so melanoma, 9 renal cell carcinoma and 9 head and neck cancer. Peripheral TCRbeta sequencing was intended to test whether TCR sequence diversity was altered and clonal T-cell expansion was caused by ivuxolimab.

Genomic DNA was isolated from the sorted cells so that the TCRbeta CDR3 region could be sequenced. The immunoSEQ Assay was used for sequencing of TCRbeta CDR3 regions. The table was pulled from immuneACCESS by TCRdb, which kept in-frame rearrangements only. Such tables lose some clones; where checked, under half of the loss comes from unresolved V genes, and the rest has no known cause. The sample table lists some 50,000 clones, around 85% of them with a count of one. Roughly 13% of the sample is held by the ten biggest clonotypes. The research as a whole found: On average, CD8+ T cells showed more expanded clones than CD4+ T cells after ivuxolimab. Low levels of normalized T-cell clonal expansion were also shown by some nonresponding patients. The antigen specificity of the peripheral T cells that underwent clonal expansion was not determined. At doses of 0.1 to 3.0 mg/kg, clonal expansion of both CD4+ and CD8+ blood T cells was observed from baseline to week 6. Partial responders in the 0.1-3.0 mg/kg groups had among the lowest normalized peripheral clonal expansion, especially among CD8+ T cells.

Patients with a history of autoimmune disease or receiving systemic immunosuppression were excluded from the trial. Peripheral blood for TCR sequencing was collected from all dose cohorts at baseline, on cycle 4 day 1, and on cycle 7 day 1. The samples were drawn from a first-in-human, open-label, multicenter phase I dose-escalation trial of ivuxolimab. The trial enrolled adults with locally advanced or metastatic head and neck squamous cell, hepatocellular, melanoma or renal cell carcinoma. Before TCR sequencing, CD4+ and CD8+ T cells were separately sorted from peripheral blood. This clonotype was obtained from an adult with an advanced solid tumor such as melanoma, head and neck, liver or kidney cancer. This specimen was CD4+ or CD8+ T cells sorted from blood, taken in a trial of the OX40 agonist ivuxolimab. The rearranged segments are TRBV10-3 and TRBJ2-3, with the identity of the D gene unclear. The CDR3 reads CAISEPTLLGQYF. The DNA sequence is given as TGTGCCATCAGTGAGCCGACTCTTTTAGGGCAGTATTTT.